What follows is one TCR beta chain and its context. The data stem from a study of cytomegalovirus exposure and HLA in healthy donors. Study as a whole: Unique TCRs numbering approximately 80 million, obtained from HLA-typed donors, made up an early data release.

The PCR used 60 Vbeta and 13 Jbeta primers. Produced via immunoSEQ multiplex PCR; TCRdb's table is partial and in-frame only. The sample comprises around 100,000 clones, 67% of which are singletons, and approximately 2.1% rests with the top ten. CDR3 length equals 18 residues. V shed 1 base and J 3 bases; nucleotides not matched to a gene: 15. Germline assignment: CDR1 SGHRS and CDR2 YFSETQ. This clonotype was obtained from a man aged 30 to 39 in good health and CMV-seronegative. Sequenced material: PBMCs. The chain carries TRBV5-1 and TRBJ1-2; 7 bases fit TRBD1. CDR3 sequence: CASSLMTGNSPSDYGYTF. Written as DNA, the CDR3 is TGCGCCAGCAGCTTGATGACAGGGAATAGTCCGAGCGACTATGGCTACACCTTC.